A single sample is the source of the 9 T cell receptor beta chains below, sequenced in a study of blood T cells in healthy people across ages. With a J-beta primer mix and a sample-barcoded 5' primer, a second PCR ran roughly 6 to 11 cycles. TCRdb analysed the 5' RACE reads with MiXCR anew, one entry per CDR3 protein. The sample has approximately 700,000 distinct CDR3 sequences; about a third are singletons. Sample: blood. The source of these receptors is a woman aged 80 or over in good health.

This clonotype came up a few times. A much larger clone differs by one base, so this may be a read error. V and J are TRBV27 and TRBJ2-1; the D call may be TRBD1 or TRBD2 (6 bases each). The last part of the DNA fits TRBJ2-7 better; the J call may be wrong. The CDR3 runs to 15 residues. CDR1 MNHEY and CDR2 SMNVEV come from the germline V gene (reference sequence). This CDR3 is CASSRGTRSYNEQYF. CDR3 DNA: TGTGCCAGCAGTCGGGGGACAAGGTCCTACAATGAGCAGTACTTC.

In its sample, this clonotype was seen a few times. A much larger clonotype is one base distant, so this may be a read error. The V and J genes are TRBV2 and TRBJ1-2; no clear D gene. Germline V gives CDR1 SNHLY, CDR2 FYNNEI. This CDR3 has 13 amino acids. Trimming stripped 6 bases from V and 0 bases from J, with 8 bases between. The CDR3 bases are TGTGCCAGCAGGGACGTCTCTAACTATGGCTACACCTTC. This sequence encodes CASRDVSNYGYTF.

This clonotype was detected many times. V and J are TRBV9 and TRBJ2-7; 7 bases are a match to TRBD2. The CDR3 covers 13 residues. J gave up 9 bases and V 3 bases, and 9 bases lay outside the gene matches. CDR1 and CDR2 from the germline V gene are SGDLS and YYNGEE. Here the CDR3 reads CASSDGEGWVQYF. The CDR3 DNA sequence: TGTGCCAGCAGCGACGGGGAGGGGTGGGTGCAGTACTTC.

This clonotype was seen ten or more times. The chain has TRBV7-2 and TRBJ2-5, with 7 nucleotides matching TRBD2. The CDR3 has 17 amino acids. CDR1 SGHTA and CDR2 FQGNSA come from the germline V gene. Trimming removed 0 bases from V and 2 bases from J; junction bases left unmatched: 9. The CDR3 is CASSLATGGNDQETQYF. CDR3 DNA sequence: TGTGCCAGCAGCTTAGCGACGGGGGGAAACGATCAAGAGACCCAGTACTTC. The complete variable domain, with remaining parts taken from reference TRBV7-2 and TRBJ2-5, reads GAGVSQSPSNKVTEKGKDVELRCDPISGHTALYWYRQSLGQGLEFLIYFQGNSAPDKSGLPSDRFSAERTGGSVSTLTIQRTQQEDSAVYLCASSLATGGNDQETQYFGPGTRLLVL.

This chain joins TRBV7-3 and TRBJ2-2, with 7 bases fitting TRBD1. The CDR3 spans 17 residues. The germline V gene has CDR1 SGHTA and CDR2 FQGTGA. V lost 5 bases to trimming and J lost 4 bases; unmatched junction nucleotides: 13. The CDR3 loop reads CASSPDRLLAATGELFF. The CDR3 coding sequence is TGTGCCAGCAGCCCGGACAGGCTCCTCGCGGCCACCGGGGAGCTGTTTTTT.

J is TRBJ1-4 and V is TRBV25-1, with 8 bases aligning to TRBD1. V lost 4 bases and J lost 5; bases outside the gene matches: 6. The CDR3 spans 15 residues. CDR1 is MGHDK and CDR2 is SYGVNS in the germline V gene. CDR3 in DNA: TGTGCCAGCAGTGCATCAGGGGGCAAGAATGAAAAACTGTTTTTT. This sequence encodes CASSASGGKNEKLFF.

Note on this clonotype: A single base separates this from a much larger clone, so it may be a read error. The CDR3 loop is CASSQPTSVTYNEQYF. CDR3 sequence (DNA): TGCGCCAGCAGCCAACCAACTAGCGTAACCTACAATGAGCAGTACTTC. The chain has TRBV4-1 and TRBJ2-1; 7 nucleotides match TRBD2. Gene TRBJ2-7 matches the end of the DNA better, so the J call may be wrong. Germline V lookup: CDR1 MGHRA, CDR2 YSYEKL. There are 16 residues in the CDR3.

Comment on this clonotype: This could be a read error, since a much larger clone is one nucleotide away. This chain connects TRBV20-1 to TRBJ2-3; D is tentatively TRBD1 or TRBD2 (5 bases each). Trimming removed 1 base at V and 0 bases at J, with 14 bases between. The CDR3 length is 16 residues. The germline V gene encodes CDR1 DFQATT and CDR2 SNEGSKA (reference sequence). Here the CDR3 reads CSARGITGPSTDTQYF. CDR3 nucleotides: TGCAGTGCTAGAGGAATAACGGGGCCTAGCACAGATACGCAGTATTTT.

This clonotype appeared many times. The chain has TRBV7-2 and TRBJ2-3; perhaps TRBD2 as D (5 bases). The CDR3 spans 15 residues. V dropped 1 base and J dropped 2 bases, with 10 bases sitting between them. CDR1 and CDR2 (germline): SGHTA, FQGNSA. The CDR3 sequence: CASSLVGRPTDTQYF. CDR3 nucleotides: TGTGCCAGCAGCTTAGTAGGGAGACCCACAGATACGCAGTATTTT.